The rows below give T cell receptor beta chains drawn from one sample of a study of radiotherapy plus CTLA-4 blockade in lung cancer. Generated by immunoSEQ multiplex PCR, the TCRdb table keeps only in-frame clones and is missing some. Among 70,000 to 95,000 clones listed, approximately 83% were seen once. Specimen: peripheral blood, collected from a patient treated with radiotherapy plus ipilimumab. Receptors originate from a human donor with non-small cell lung cancer that progressed on radiotherapy plus ipilimumab. Both conserved end residues are part of each CDR3. Each record gives: J gene, clone size, D gene, V gene, CDR3 protein, CDR3 DNA. A D gene is named only where the DNA matches it firmly. Clone sizes are given selectively: once, few, many, or a class where the clone is expanded.

TRBJ2-7	.	.	TRBV7-2	CASSLRWQGLSRYYEQYF	TGTGCCAGCAGCTTAAGGTGGCAGGGTCTATCGAGGTACTACGAGCAGTACTTC
TRBJ1-1	.	.	TRBV11-1	CASSPYGGSNTEAFF	TGTGCCAGCAGCCCTTATGGCGGGAGTAACACTGAAGCTTTCTTT
TRBJ2-2	.	.	TRBV6-5	CASSYRGTNTGELFF	TGTGCCAGCAGTTACCGCGGGACGAACACCGGGGAGCTGTTTTTT
TRBJ1-1	.	TRBD1	TRBV4-2	CASSQGGTGLEAFF	TGTGCCAGCAGCCAAGGGGGGACAGGCCTAGAAGCTTTCTTT
TRBJ2-7	.	.	TRBV4-1	CASSQVRGTYEQYF	TGCGCCAGCAGCCAAGTCCGAGGAACCTACGAGCAGTACTTC
TRBJ1-1	.	.	TRBV6-5	CASLQGPNTEAFF	TGTGCCAGCCTTCAGGGACCTAACACTGAAGCTTTCTTT
TRBJ1-2	.	TRBD1	TRBV11-3	CASSLGGNYGYTF	TGTGCCAGCAGCCTAGGGGGCAACTATGGCTACACCTTC
TRBJ1-1	.	.	TRBV10-3	CAISVLGPDTEAFF	TGTGCCATCAGTGTCCTGGGCCCCGACACTGAAGCTTTCTTT
TRBJ1-4	.	TRBD1	TRBV9	CASSVGTGIATNEKLFF	TGTGCCAGCAGCGTAGGGACAGGGATTGCAACTAATGAAAAACTGTTTTTT
TRBJ2-7	.	.	TRBV5-1	CASSLGTTSSYEQYF	TGCGCCAGCAGCTTGGGGACGACGAGCTCCTACGAGCAGTACTTC
TRBJ1-1	.	TRBD1	TRBV11-3	CASSLGRWDSLNTEAFF	TGTGCCAGCAGCTTAGGGAGGTGGGACAGCTTGAACACTGAAGCTTTCTTT
TRBJ1-1	once	.	TRBV5-4	CASSSVDPGTEAFF	TGTGCCAGCAGCTCCGTCGACCCCGGGACTGAAGCTTTCTTT
TRBJ1-5	once	.	TRBV28	CASSLGQGLWGDQPQHF	TGTGCCAGCAGTTTGGGGCAGGGGCTGTGGGGTGATCAGCCCCAGCATTTT
TRBJ2-7	.	TRBD2	TRBV13	CASSPLAGALGEQYF	TGTGCCAGCAGTCCACTAGCGGGGGCCCTCGGGGAGCAGTACTTC
TRBJ1-3	once	TRBD1	TRBV18	CASSLTGGKSGNTIYF	TGTGCCAGCTCACTGACAGGGGGCAAATCTGGAAACACCATATATTTT
TRBJ1-4	.	TRBD1	TRBV5-1	CASSFGQGEEKLFF	TGCGCCAGCAGTTTCGGACAGGGGGAAGAAAAACTGTTTTTT
TRBJ2-3	.	TRBD1	TRBV5-1	CASSEGQESTDTQYF	TGCGCCAGCAGCGAGGGACAGGAAAGCACAGATACGCAGTATTTT
TRBJ2-1	.	.	TRBV14	CASSQNREQFF	TGTGCCAGCAGCCAAAACAGAGAGCAGTTCTTC
TRBJ2-3	.	TRBD2	TRBV7-2	CASSLELAGGPYTQYF	TGTGCCAGCAGCTTAGAACTAGCGGGGGGGCCATATACGCAGTATTTT
TRBJ1-4	.	TRBD1	TRBV5-1	CASSPSGTETQKLFF	TGCGCCAGCAGCCCCTCCGGGACAGAAACCCAAAAACTGTTTTTT
TRBJ2-7	.	TRBD2	TRBV7-9	CASSFTSGYEQYF	TGTGCCAGCAGCTTCACTAGCGGCTACGAGCAGTACTTC
TRBJ2-7	.	.	TRBV5-3	CARSSSGPGEQYF	TGTGCCAGAAGCTCCTCGGGGCCGGGCGAGCAGTACTTC
TRBJ2-2	.	.	TRBV7-2	CATRPASSTGELFF	TGTGCCACCCGCCCGGCGTCGAGCACCGGGGAGCTGTTTTTT
TRBJ1-5	.	TRBD1	TRBV28	CASRPTQGGSNQPQHF	TGTGCCAGCAGACCTACTCAGGGGGGTAGCAATCAGCCCCAGCATTTT
TRBJ2-1	.	TRBD2	TRBV18	CASSPTQGLAGANEQFF	TGTGCCAGCTCACCCACCCAGGGACTAGCGGGAGCTAATGAGCAGTTCTTC
TRBJ2-3	.	.	TRBV7-6	CASSRGLGGTDTQYF	TGTGCCAGCAGCCGGGGGTTGGGGGGCACAGATACGCAGTATTTT
TRBJ2-7	.	.	TRBV15	CATSRPGLLSEQYF	TGTGCCACCAGCAGACCGGGACTCCTTTCCGAGCAGTACTTC
TRBJ2-6	.	.	TRBV6-4	CASRKLGLGPISGANVLTF	TGTGCCAGCAGGAAGTTGGGGCTCGGCCCCATCTCTGGGGCCAACGTCCTGACTTTC
TRBJ1-1	.	.	TRBV29-1	CSVDWGMNTEAFF	TGCAGCGTTGATTGGGGCATGAACACTGAAGCTTTCTTT
TRBJ1-1	.	.	TRBV6-5	CASMRESRTEAFF	TGTGCCAGCATGAGGGAATCTAGGACTGAAGCTTTCTTT
TRBJ2-1	.	.	TRBV27	CASSLENRDPLIKHNEQFF	TGTGCCAGCAGTTTAGAGAACAGGGACCCTCTAATAAAACACAATGAGCAGTTCTTC
TRBJ1-2	.	TRBD1	TRBV19	CASSTSWQGAIGYGYTF	TGTGCCAGTAGTACCTCGTGGCAGGGGGCTATTGGCTATGGCTACACCTTC
TRBJ1-1	once	.	TRBV4-1	CASSQVPGPTGTEAFF	TGCGCCAGCAGCCAAGTGCCCGGCCCGACGGGCACTGAAGCTTTCTTT
TRBJ2-3	.	.	TRBV7-9	CASSQGHSTDTQYF	TGTGCCAGCAGCCAGGGACATAGCACAGATACGCAGTATTTT
TRBJ1-2	once	TRBD1	TRBV29-1	CSVDAAGQGMSGYTF	TGCAGCGTTGATGCTGCGGGACAGGGGATGAGTGGCTACACCTTC
TRBJ1-2	.	.	TRBV27	CASRGTGYGYTF	TGTGCCAGCAGAGGTACAGGCTATGGCTACACCTTC
TRBJ2-2	.	.	TRBV4-3	CASSQDGGGRTGELFF	TGCGCCAGCAGCCAAGATGGAGGGGGAAGGACCGGGGAGCTGTTTTTT
TRBJ1-3	few	.	TRBV7-9	CASSSNPGRWGNTIYF	TGTGCCAGCAGCTCAAATCCGGGACGCTGGGGAAACACCATATATTTT
TRBJ2-6	once	.	TRBV28	CASGASSVGANVLTF	TGTGCCAGCGGGGCCTCAAGCGTTGGGGCCAACGTCCTGACTTTC
TRBJ1-1	.	.	TRBV7-2	CASSLDGSNTEAFF	TGTGCCAGCAGCTTAGACGGATCGAACACTGAAGCTTTCTTT
TRBJ1-2	.	TRBD1	TRBV10-3	CAISDGGTANYGYTF	TGTGCCATCAGTGACGGCGGGACAGCTAACTATGGCTACACCTTC
TRBJ2-7	.	TRBD2	TRBV5-1	CASSLVAGTSYEQYF	TGCGCCAGCAGCTTGGTAGCGGGGACTTCCTACGAGCAGTACTTC
TRBJ2-7	.	.	TRBV28	CASSFQPRPYEQYF	TGTGCCAGCAGTTTTCAACCTAGGCCCTACGAGCAGTACTTC
TRBJ1-1	.	.	TRBV18	CASSPGPRYTEAFF	TGTGCCAGCTCACCAGGACCGAGGTACACTGAAGCTTTCTTT
TRBJ2-3	.	.	TRBV7-9	CASSLDIQATDTQYF	TGTGCCAGCAGCTTAGACATCCAGGCCACAGATACGCAGTATTTT
TRBJ1-5	once	.	TRBV5-6	CASSLLGSLSNQPQHF	TGTGCCAGCAGCCTCCTGGGGAGTCTTAGCAATCAGCCCCAGCATTTT
TRBJ1-1	.	.	TRBV18	CASSPILTVNTEAFF	TGTGCCAGCTCACCTATCCTAACAGTAAACACTGAAGCTTTCTTT
TRBJ1-2	.	.	TRBV29-1	CSVDYLTGPNGYTF	TGCAGCGTTGACTATCTAACAGGGCCAAATGGCTACACCTTC
TRBJ1-1	.	.	TRBV7-8	CASSPGRWPFF	TGTGCCAGCAGCCCAGGGCGATGGCCTTTCTTT
TRBJ2-1	.	.	TRBV30	CAWRVGGRPSEQFF	TGTGCCTGGAGGGTCGGGGGCCGGCCTTCTGAGCAGTTCTTC
TRBJ2-1	.	.	TRBV19	CASTTARLSYNEQFF	TGTGCCAGTACCACAGCTCGGCTATCCTACAATGAGCAGTTCTTC
TRBJ1-2	.	TRBD1	TRBV28	CASAGTGDHLWGYTF	TGTGCCAGTGCCGGGACAGGGGACCATCTATGGGGCTACACCTTC
TRBJ2-3	.	.	TRBV5-6	CASSLIGGSTDTQYF	TGTGCCAGCAGCTTGATAGGGGGGAGCACAGATACGCAGTATTTT
TRBJ2-6	.	.	TRBV7-8	CASVPLGGANVLTF	TGTGCCAGCGTCCCCCTAGGGGGGGCCAACGTCCTGACTTTC
TRBJ1-2	.	.	TRBV18	CASSPFDANLVGYTF	TGTGCCAGCTCACCGTTCGACGCCAACCTCGTTGGCTACACCTTC